This T cell receptor beta chain was found in a study of breast tumors, draining lymph nodes, adjacent tissues. Samples came from axillary lymph nodes draining the breast cancer. MiXCR, run by TCRdb on the multiplex PCR reads, gives a single entry per CDR3 protein. The repertoire includes more than 200,000 distinct CDR3 sequences, approximately 29% of them detected once, and around 1.4% sits in the top ten. This clonotype was seen many times. Its antigen remains unknown. Study-level points and caveats: The data were judged consistent with most tumor T cells coming from lymph node and expanding in tumor.

The CDR3 has 15 amino acids. Trimming stripped 0 bases from V and 0 bases from J, with 11 bases between. Germline V gene lookup returns CDR1 GTSNPN and CDR2 SVGIG (reference sequence). This TCR was recovered from a female donor with breast cancer. Some clones in this sample may be carry-over from other donors' samples. The rearrangement joins TRBV30 to TRBJ2-5; D may be TRBD2 (6 bases). The sequenced sample consisted of axillary lymph node tissue. Here the CDR3 DNA reads TGTGCCTGGAGTGTTGGGGGGACGTACCAAGAGACCCAGTACTTC. Translating gives CAWSVGGTYQETQYF.